The 31 T cell receptor beta chains below come from one sample, sequenced in a study of blood T cells in healthy people across ages. Then a second PCR, running roughly 6 to 12 cycles, was carried out with a sample-barcoded 5' primer and a J-beta primer mix. MiXCR, applied by TCRdb to the 5' RACE reads, yields one record per CDR3 protein. In the table there are 1,800,000 or so distinct CDR3 sequences, roughly two fifths of which are singletons. Sequenced sample: blood. The origin of the receptors is a human donor in good health.

The chain uses TRBV6-5 and TRBJ2-5, with D possibly being TRBD2 (7 bases). CDR1 MNHEY and CDR2 SVGAGI come from the germline V gene. The CDR3 consists of 16 residues. Trimming stripped 4 bases from V and 0 bases from J, with 15 bases between. The CDR3 sequence: CASSFGGASYQETQYF. For the CDR3, the DNA is TGTGCCAGCAGTTTTGGGGGGGCTTCGTACCAAGAGACCCAGTACTTC.

The rearrangement uses TRBV6-1 and TRBJ2-7; the D gene is possibly TRBD2 (6 bases). The CDR3 totals 18 residues. Trimming took 5 bases from V and 2 from J, leaving 25 bases between them. Germline V gene lookup returns CDR1 MNHNS and CDR2 SASEGT. The CDR3 DNA follows: TGTGCCAGCAGTCGCTTTTGGCGGGACGGAGAATCTACCTACGAGCAGTACTTC. Translating it yields CASSRFWRDGESTYEQYF.

The gene calls are TRBV10-3 and TRBJ2-5; 10 nucleotides match TRBD2. Gene TRBJ2-7 matches the end of the DNA better, so the J call may be wrong. This CDR3 has 16 residues. The V gene's germline CDR1 is ENHRY and CDR2 SYGVKD. The CDR3 bases are TGTGCCATCAGTGAGTCGGAGGCTAGCGGGAGCTACGAGCAGTACTTC. Its protein is CAISESEASGSYEQYF.

This clonotype was found a few times. The chain uses TRBV7-2 and TRBJ2-1, with TRBD1 identical over 7 bases. Losses at the gene ends were 1 base for V and 7 bases for J; bases not matched to a gene: 4. Germline CDR1 reads SGHTA; CDR2 reads FQGNSA. The CDR3 spans 14 residues. As DNA, the CDR3 is TGTGCCAGCAGCTTAGAACAGGGGAGAAATGAGCAGTTCTTC. Translating it yields CASSLEQGRNEQFF.

The genes are TRBV20-1 and TRBJ1-1; D remains ambiguous. The germline gives CDR1 DFQATT, CDR2 SNEGSKA (reference sequence). The CDR3 is made up of 10 amino acids. V lost 8 bases to trimming and J lost 0 bases, with 4 bases between them. The CDR3 spells CSQVNTEAFF. For the CDR3, the DNA is TGCAGTCAGGTGAACACTGAAGCTTTCTTT.

J is TRBJ2-5 and V is TRBV7-2, with 9 bases identical to TRBD1. This CDR3 spans 16 amino acids. J lost 1 base, V lost 5 bases, and 8 bases had no gene match. Germline V gives CDR1 SGHTA, CDR2 FQGNSA. DNA of the CDR3: TGTGCCAGCAGCCGCTATGGACAGGGGATCCAAGAGACCCAGTACTTC. This sequence encodes CASSRYGQGIQETQYF.

This clonotype was picked up a small number of times. V and J are TRBV5-1 and TRBJ2-7, with D perhaps TRBD1 (5 bases). The V end was cut by 4 bases, the J end by 3 bases, with 17 bases between. Germline CDR1 is SGHRS and CDR2 is YFSETQ. This CDR3 has 15 residues. The CDR3 nucleotides read TGCGCCAGCAGCCAAGAGAATGACAGACTCTACGAGCAGTACTTC. Translating gives CASSQENDRLYEQYF.

This clonotype was detected only a few times. The genes are TRBV6-6 and TRBJ1-2; weak D call: TRBD1 (5 bases). CDR1 and CDR2 from the germline V gene are MNHNY and SVGAGI (reference sequence). V lost 5 bases to trimming and J lost 4 bases, with 14 bases between them. The CDR3 sequence is 14 residues long. In DNA form, the CDR3 reads TGTGCCAGCAGTATACTTGACAGCCCCTATGGCTACACCTTC. Protein product: CASSILDSPYGYTF.

The chain has TRBV7-9 and TRBJ2-7; D is tentatively TRBD1 or TRBD2 (5 bases each). The germline gives CDR1 SEHNR, CDR2 FQNEAQ (reference sequence). There are 14 residues in the CDR3. The V gene lost 5 bases and the J gene lost 6 bases, with 17 bases spanning the gap. The chain's CDR3 is CASSRPGPAIEQYF. The DNA for the CDR3 is TGTGCCAGCAGCCGTCCGGGACCCGCTATCGAGCAGTACTTC.

This clonotype was recorded at least ten times. V gene TRBV6-5 combines with J gene TRBJ1-2, with D maybe TRBD1 (5 bases). The germline CDR1 and CDR2 sequences are MNHEY and SVGAGI. The length of the CDR3 is 15 residues. Trimming stripped 0 bases from V and 2 bases from J, with 10 bases between. CDR3 in amino acids: CASSYSPGRNYGYTF. The CDR3 coding sequence is TGTGCCAGCAGTTACTCGCCGGGACGGAACTATGGCTACACCTTC.

This clonotype was counted only a few times. The chain is built from TRBV6-1 and TRBJ2-3; no clear D gene. The V end lost 6 bases, the J end lost 2 bases, and 15 bases lay between the germline ends. Germline CDR1 and CDR2: MNHNS and SASEGT. The CDR3 runs 15 residues. The CDR3, as DNA: TGTGCCAGCAGCTTCCCACAGACCCTCACAGATACGCAGTATTTT. Translating it yields CASSFPQTLTDTQYF.

This clonotype occurred a few times. The chain joins TRBV25-1 to TRBJ1-4, with 7 bases aligning to TRBD1. The V gene's germline CDR1 is MGHDK and CDR2 SYGVNS. The CDR3 runs 14 residues. V was clipped by 8 bases and J by 5 bases; unmatched bases: 8. The CDR3 protein is CASSRQGLNEKLFF. CDR3 nucleotide sequence: TGTGCCAGCTCGCGACAGGGATTGAATGAAAAACTGTTTTTT.

The chain employs TRBV4-1 and TRBJ2-3, with D unresolved. The CDR3 extends over 15 amino acids. Trimming pared 4 bases from V and 0 bases from J, leaving 11 bases between. The germline V gene has CDR1 MGHRA and CDR2 YSYEKL. This CDR3 reads CASSRLRLSTDTQYF. In DNA form, the CDR3 reads TGCGCCAGCAGCCGCTTACGGCTCAGCACAGATACGCAGTATTTT.

This clonotype was seen once. V is TRBV7-9 and J is TRBJ1-5, with a tentative D call TRBD1 (5 bases). The germline V gene encodes CDR1 SEHNR and CDR2 FQNEAQ (reference sequence). V gave up 5 bases and J gave up 6 bases, with 20 bases separating them. This CDR3 has 16 amino acids. CDR3 amino acids: CASSPLGGGFTQPQHF. The DNA of the CDR3 is TGTGCCAGCAGCCCCCTGGGGGGAGGTTTCACTCAGCCCCAGCATTTT. The entire variable domain, with the rest obtained from reference TRBV7-9 and TRBJ1-5, is as follows: DTGVSQNPRHKITKRGQNVTFRCDPISEHNRLYWYRQTLGQGPEFLTYFQNEAQLEKSRLLSDRFSAERPKGSFSTLEIQRTEQGDSAMYLCASSPLGGGFTQPQHFGDGTRLSIL.

This clonotype was counted between two and nine times. This rearrangement joins TRBV29-1 to TRBJ2-7; D remains unclear. TRBJ2-5 explains the end of the DNA better; the J call may be wrong. The CDR3 is made up of 11 amino acids. Germline CDR1 SQVTM, CDR2 ANQGSEA. DNA for the CDR3: TGCAGCGTTGAAGGTCCCGGGACCCAGTACTTC. Translating it yields CSVEGPGTQYF.

The chain combines TRBV4-3 with TRBJ2-1; 11 bases are shared with TRBD2. Germline assignment: CDR1 LGHNA and CDR2 YSLEER. Trimming at V came to 2 bases and at J to 5 bases, leaving 5 bases not matched to a gene. There are 16 residues in the CDR3. The CDR3 DNA reads TGCGCCAGCAGCCAATTTACTAGCGGGGGTAACAATGAGCAGTTCTTC. As protein: CASSQFTSGGNNEQFF.

The chain combines TRBV20-1 with TRBJ2-3; D is undetermined. The germline V gene encodes CDR1 DFQATT and CDR2 SNEGSKA (reference sequence). CDR3 length equals 15 residues. V lost 0 bases to trimming and J lost 0 bases, with 10 bases between them. DNA for the CDR3: TGCAGTGCTAGAGACCCAATTACTAGCACAGATACGCAGTATTTT. Translated: CSARDPITSTDTQYF.

This clonotype was picked up a small number of times. The chain couples TRBV28 to TRBJ2-7; 11 bases are a match to TRBD2. This CDR3 contains 18 residues. Germline CDR1 reads MDHEN; CDR2 reads SYDVKM. V trimming: 5 bases; J trimming: 4 bases; junction bases outside the gene matches: 16. CDR3 DNA sequence: TGTGCCAGCAGTCCCACCGGGACTAGCGGAGGGCTGGTATACGAGCAGTACTTC. Its protein is CASSPTGTSGGLVYEQYF.

This clonotype showed up just a few times. The gene calls are TRBV7-9 and TRBJ2-1, with D possibly called TRBD1 or TRBD2 (5 bases each). The CDR3 spans 13 residues. Trimming stripped 1 base from V and 12 bases from J, with 13 bases between. Germline V CDR1 and CDR2: SEHNR, FQNEAQ (reference sequence). The CDR3 DNA reads TGTGCCAGCAGCTTAGAGGGGCGGGCCTCGCAGTTCTTC. It codes for CASSLEGRASQFF.

On this clonotype itself: At one end, the junction sequence differs from germline, possibly due to a read error. This rearrangement joins TRBV2 to TRBJ2-7; no clear D gene. Germline V lookup: CDR1 SNHLY, CDR2 FYNNEI. The CDR3 has 13 amino acids. CDR3 protein: CASSLTAEYEQYF. Here the CDR3 DNA reads TGCGCCAGCTCCCTGACGGCCGAATACGAGCAGTACTTC.

This chain links TRBV2 with TRBJ2-7, with D unclear. Trimming removed 8 bases at V and 0 bases at J, with 17 bases between. From germline, CDR1 is SNHLY and CDR2 FYNNEI. The CDR3 runs to 15 residues. CDR3 region: CASSEWSGTSYEQYF. CDR3 nucleotides: TGTGCCAGCTCAGAGTGGAGTGGAACCTCCTACGAGCAGTACTTC.

This chain connects TRBV6-1 to TRBJ1-2, with a weak D call TRBD1 (6 bases). Germline lookup yields CDR1 MNHNS and CDR2 SASEGT. The V gene lost 7 bases and the J gene lost 8 bases, with 14 bases spanning the gap. The CDR3 is made up of 12 amino acids. CDR3 loop: CASKGGGDGYTF. DNA of the CDR3: TGTGCCAGCAAGGGGGGAGGGGACGGCTACACCTTC.

This clonotype was seen once. This sequence joins TRBV12-3 or TRBV12-4 and TRBJ1-2, with D possibly TRBD1 on 6 matching bases. V was trimmed by 5 bases and J by 1 base, leaving 14 bases between them. The CDR3 runs to 15 residues. The CDR3 coding sequence is TGTGCCAGCAGTCCCCAAGGGGGATTTAACTATGGCTACACCTTC. Translation gives CASSPQGGFNYGYTF.

The genes are TRBV5-1 and TRBJ2-7; D assignment may be TRBD1 or TRBD2 (5 bases each). V dropped 3 bases and J dropped 3 bases, with 16 bases sitting between them. The CDR3 contains 15 residues. Germline CDR1 and CDR2: SGHRS and YFSETQ. The CDR3 is CASSSRDRSGYEQYF. The DNA for the CDR3 is TGCGCCAGCAGCTCCCGGGACCGATCGGGCTACGAGCAGTACTTC.

This clonotype occurred a few times. V and J are TRBV11-2 and TRBJ1-1; 7 positions agree with TRBD1. CDR3 length equals 15 residues. Per germline, CDR1 SGHAT and CDR2 FQNNGV. V was clipped by 4 bases and J by 0 bases; unmatched bases: 5. Written as DNA, the CDR3 is TGTGCCAGCAGCTCGGCGGGACAGTTGAACACTGAAGCTTTCTTT. This translates into CASSSAGQLNTEAFF.

The V gene is TRBV21-1, the J gene TRBJ2-3; the D segment call TRBD1 is taken from the table without a DNA check. TRBV21-1 is marked as a pseudogene. There are 14 residues in the CDR3. CDR3 sequence (DNA): TGTGCCAGCAGCCCCGGGGAAACGGCTGATACGCAGTATTTT. Amino acid sequence: CASSPGETADTQYF.

The chain combines TRBV29-1 with TRBJ2-3; 9 bases are shared with TRBD1. The ends lost 6 bases at V and 2 bases at J; junction bases unmatched: 12. In germline, CDR1 is SQVTM, CDR2 ANQGSEA. The CDR3 extends over 16 amino acids. The CDR3 DNA is TGCAGCGTCGCAACCGGGACAGGGATTATCACAGATACGCAGTATTTT. It yields the protein CSVATGTGIITDTQYF.

V usage is TRBV12-3 or TRBV12-4 and J usage is TRBJ1-1; TRBD1 matches at 10 bases. This CDR3 has 16 amino acids. V was pared by 5 bases and J by 5 bases, with 11 bases of the junction left unmatched. The CDR3 sequence is CASSKPGQGSGTEAFF. The CDR3, as DNA: TGTGCCAGCAGTAAACCGGGACAGGGGTCGGGGACTGAAGCTTTCTTT.

The J gene is TRBJ1-1, the V gene TRBV7-2, with D unresolved. V lost 3 bases and J lost 5, with 13 bases in between. CDR3 length: 14 amino acids. The germline CDR1 and CDR2 sequences are SGHTA and FQGNSA. The CDR3 is CASSFSPLGTEAFF. The CDR3 DNA sequence: TGTGCCAGCAGCTTCAGCCCTCTTGGAACTGAAGCTTTCTTT.

As regards this clonotype: At one of its ends the junction is not consistent with the germline gene, which may arise from a read error. The chain couples TRBV10-3 to TRBJ2-7; 9 bases map to TRBD1. This CDR3 spans 15 amino acids. Germline CDR1 reads ENHRY; CDR2 reads SYGVKD. In DNA form, the CDR3 reads TGTGCCACCAGTCTAACAGGACAGGGGACCTACGAGCAGTACTTC. Encoded protein: CATSLTGQGTYEQYF.

The genes are TRBV5-1 and TRBJ2-3; a possible D gene is TRBD2 (5 bases). V lost 4 bases and J lost 0, with 9 bases in between. The CDR3 runs 14 residues. CDR1 is SGHRS and CDR2 is YFSETQ in the germline V gene. The CDR3 bases are TGCGCCAGCAGCGGACTGACTAGCACAGATACGCAGTATTTT. Its translation: CASSGLTSTDTQYF.